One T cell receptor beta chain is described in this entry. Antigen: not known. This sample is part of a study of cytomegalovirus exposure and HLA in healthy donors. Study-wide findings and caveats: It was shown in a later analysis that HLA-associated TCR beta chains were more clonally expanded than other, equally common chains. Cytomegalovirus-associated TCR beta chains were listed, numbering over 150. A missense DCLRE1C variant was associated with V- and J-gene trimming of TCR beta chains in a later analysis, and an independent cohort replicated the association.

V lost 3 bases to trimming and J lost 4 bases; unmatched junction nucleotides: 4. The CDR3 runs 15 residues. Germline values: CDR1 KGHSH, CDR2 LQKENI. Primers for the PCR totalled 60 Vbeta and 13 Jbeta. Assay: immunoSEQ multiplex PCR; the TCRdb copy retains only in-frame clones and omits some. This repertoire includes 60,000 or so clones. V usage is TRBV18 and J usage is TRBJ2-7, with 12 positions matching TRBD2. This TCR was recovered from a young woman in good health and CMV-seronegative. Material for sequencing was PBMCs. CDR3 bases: TGTGCCAGCTCACCGGCTAGCGGGAGGGCTTACGAGCAGTACTTC. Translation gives CASSPASGRAYEQYF.